Described below is a single T cell receptor beta chain sequence and its context. Its antigen is currently unknown. Sequencing used immunoSEQ multiplex PCR; TCRdb keeps in-frame clones, though not all of them. The table has 1 million to 1.2 million clones, about 80% seen once. This sample was included in a study of shared clonotypes between healthy human individuals. The V end lost 4 bases, the J end lost 0 bases, and 9 bases lay between the germline ends. This CDR3 has 14 residues. Per the germline V gene, CDR1 is LGHNA and CDR2 is YSLEER. General observations from the study: Clonotypes that were shared across a handful of donors made up roughly 5% of naive CD4 clonotypes. In having few donors, the study represented limited genetic and exposure-history diversity.

Sequencing was carried out using memory CD4+ T cells from PBMCs. Sample subset: CD45RA-negative fraction. The receptor's source is a man aged 18 to 29 in good health. Some clones in this sample may be carry-over from other donors' samples. J is TRBJ2-5 and V is TRBV4-3; TRBD2 is a possible D gene (5 bases). The CDR3 spells CASSPGLYQETQYF. CDR3 in DNA: TGCGCCAGCAGCCCAGGACTGTACCAAGAGACCCAGTACTTC.